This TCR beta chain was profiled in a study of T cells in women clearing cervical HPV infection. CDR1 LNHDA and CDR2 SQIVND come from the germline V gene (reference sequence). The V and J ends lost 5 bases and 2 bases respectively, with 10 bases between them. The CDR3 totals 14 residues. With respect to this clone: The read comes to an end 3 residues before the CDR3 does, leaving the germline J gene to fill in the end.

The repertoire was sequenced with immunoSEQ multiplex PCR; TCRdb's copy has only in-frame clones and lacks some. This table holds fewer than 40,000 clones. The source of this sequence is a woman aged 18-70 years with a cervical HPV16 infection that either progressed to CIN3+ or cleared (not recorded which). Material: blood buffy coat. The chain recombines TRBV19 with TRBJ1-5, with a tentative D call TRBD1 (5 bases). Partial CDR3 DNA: TGTGCCAGTAGTCTGGGGCAGGGCAATCAGCCC. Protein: CASSLGQGNQP. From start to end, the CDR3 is CASSLGQGNQPQHF.